This is a list of T cell receptor beta chains from one sample in a study of T cell repertoires in cytomegalovirus infection. TCRdb processed the reads anew with MiXCR; each CDR3 protein has one entry. Here the sample spans approximately 180,000 distinct CDR3 sequences, 17% being singletons. Sequenced input: CD8+ T cells from PBMCs. The receptors were sampled from a human donor in good health (CMV status not recorded). Some clones in this sample may be carry-over from other donors' samples. Each CDR3 is given with its conserved first and last residue. A D gene is named only where the DNA matches it firmly. Some rows have no size entry. The others give once, few or many, or a class for an expanded clone.

v_call	clone_size	d_call	j_call	cdr3_nt	cdr3_aa
TRBV12-3/TRBV12-4	NA	NA	TRBJ2-5	TGTGCCAGCAGTTTAGGTACTACTGAAGGGGAGACCCAGTACTTC	CASSLGTTEGETQYF
TRBV7-2	few	NA	TRBJ2-2	TGTGCCAGCAGCTCCGTTGCGACTTCGAACACCGGGGAGCTGTTTTTT	CASSSVATSNTGELFF
TRBV2	many	NA	TRBJ2-5	TGTGCCAGCAGGGACTACGGTCGATCTAAAGAGACCCAGTACTTC	CASRDYGRSKETQYF
TRBV2	few	TRBD2	TRBJ2-2	TGTGCCACGCTAAGCGGGGGGGCCTACACCGGGGAGCTGTTTTTT	CATLSGGAYTGELFF
TRBV20-1	few	NA	TRBJ2-2	TGCAGTGCTAAAAGCGCAGGGGCTATCGGCACCGGGGAGCTGTTTTTT	CSAKSAGAIGTGELFF
TRBV28	few	NA	TRBJ2-7	TGTGCCAGCAGTTTAACCGGGACATTGAACTACGAGCAGTACTTC	CASSLTGTLNYEQYF
TRBV7-9	few	NA	TRBJ1-1	TGTGCCAGCAGCTCGGAAAGGAACACTGAAGCTTTCTTT	CASSSERNTEAFF
TRBV28	few	NA	TRBJ2-3	TGTGCCAGCAGTTTAATCCTCCTTCCCCTCACAGATACGCAGTATTTT	CASSLILLPLTDTQYF
TRBV7-9	NA	NA	TRBJ1-2	TGTGCCAGCAGCTTACCCCCAGCCAAGTATGGCTACACCTTC	CASSLPPAKYGYTF
TRBV27	NA	NA	TRBJ2-7	TGTGCCAGCAGGCCGGGACCGACGGGCGAGCAGTACTTC	CASRPGPTGEQYF
TRBV7-9	few	TRBD2	TRBJ2-7	TGTGCCAGCAGCTCCCGGGGGGAGGTCCACGAGCAGTACTTC	CASSSRGEVHEQYF
TRBV12-3/TRBV12-4	once	NA	TRBJ2-7	TGTGCCAGCAGCACCGCGTTCGAGGGGGTTGAGCAGTACTTC	CASSTAFEGVEQYF
TRBV27	NA	NA	TRBJ2-6	TGTGCCAGCAGTTTATCGTCAAACCCTGGGGCCAACGTCCTGACTTTC	CASSLSSNPGANVLTF
TRBV28	few	TRBD2	TRBJ2-3	TGTGCCAGCAGGGGGGAGGGACTAAGCACAGATACGCAGTATTTT	CASRGEGLSTDTQYF
TRBV10-3	NA	TRBD1	TRBJ1-5	TGTGCCATCAGTGAGTCGGGACAGGGTGGTCAGCCCCAGCATTTT	CAISESGQGGQPQHF
TRBV4-2	NA	TRBD2	TRBJ2-7	TGTGCCAGCAGCCAAGAATCCCTGTGGACTAGCGGGGGGGCCTACGAGCAGTACTTC	CASSQESLWTSGGAYEQYF
TRBV7-2	many	TRBD2	TRBJ2-3	TGTGCCAGCAGCTTAGGGACTAGCGGGGGCTTGTACACAGATACGCAGTATTTT	CASSLGTSGGLYTDTQYF
TRBV6-2/TRBV6-3	NA	TRBD1	TRBJ2-7	TGTGCCAGCAGCACCGAGACAGGGGCCTACGAGCAGTACTTC	CASSTETGAYEQYF
TRBV20-1	few	TRBD1	TRBJ1-2	TGCAGTGCTCGGTTCGCGGTTGGGACAGGGGCCGTCTTTAACTATGGCTACACCTTC	CSARFAVGTGAVFNYGYTF
TRBV4-3	many	NA	TRBJ1-1	TGCGCCAGCAGCCAAGATATCGGGAGCTCCTCTATGAACACTGAAGCTTTCTTT	CASSQDIGSSSMNTEAFF
TRBV6-2/TRBV6-3	few	TRBD2	TRBJ2-5	TGTGCCAGCAGTTATCAAGAGGGACTAGCGGAAGAGACCCAGTACTTC	CASSYQEGLAEETQYF
TRBV7-8	many	TRBD1	TRBJ1-5	TGTGCCAGCAGCCGTCCCGGGACAGTGAATCAGCCCCAGCATTTT	CASSRPGTVNQPQHF
TRBV4-1	NA	NA	TRBJ2-7	TGCGCCAGCAGCCAAGACCCTCTCAATACTTACGAGCAGTACTTC	CASSQDPLNTYEQYF
TRBV6-5	few	TRBD1	TRBJ1-2	TGTGCCAGCAGTTACGACAGGGGGAACTATGGCTACACCTTC	CASSYDRGNYGYTF
TRBV7-7	NA	NA	TRBJ2-3	TGTGCTAGCAGCCCAAGACCCTTCCCAGATACGCAGTATTTT	CASSPRPFPDTQYF
TRBV7-9	few	NA	TRBJ1-5	TGTGCCAGCAGCTCTGACGCCTTCAATCAGCCCCAGCATTTT	CASSSDAFNQPQHF
TRBV27	few	NA	TRBJ2-4	TGTGCCAGCAGCCGGGGATATGAAAACATTCAGTACTTC	CASSRGYENIQYF
TRBV20-1	NA	NA	TRBJ1-6	TGCAGTGCTAGAGGAACCGCGGAGAAGTCACCCCTCCACTTT	CSARGTAEKSPLHF
TRBV4-1	NA	NA	TRBJ2-1	TGCGCCAGCAGCCAAGATCGAGCGACGAGGAATGAGCAGTTCTTC	CASSQDRATRNEQFF
TRBV2	once	NA	TRBJ2-7	TGTGCCAGCAGTGATTTGGTGGAACGCGCCGAGCAGTACTTC	CASSDLVERAEQYF
TRBV12-3/TRBV12-4	NA	NA	TRBJ2-2	TGTGCCAGCAGTTTCACCAGTCCCGGGGAGCTGTTTTTT	CASSFTSPGELFF
TRBV7-2	few	TRBD2	TRBJ2-7	TGTGCCAGCAGCCCCAGGACTAGCGGGAGAAACTACGAGCAGTACTTC	CASSPRTSGRNYEQYF
TRBV10-3	few	TRBD1	TRBJ1-2	TGTGCCATCAGTGAGCAGGAGGGGGCAAGAGCCTATGGCTACACCTTC	CAISEQEGARAYGYTF
TRBV7-9	few	NA	TRBJ1-5	TGTGCCAGCAGCTCCGGTATCTATAGCAATCAGCCCCAGCATTTT	CASSSGIYSNQPQHF
TRBV12-3/TRBV12-4	few	NA	TRBJ2-5	TGTGCCAGCAGTCCCACGACCAGAGAAGAGACCCAGTACTTC	CASSPTTREETQYF
TRBV7-6	NA	NA	TRBJ2-7	TGTGCCAGCAGCCCAGCTCTAGGGGGGACCTACGAGCAGTACTTC	CASSPALGGTYEQYF
TRBV12-3/TRBV12-4	few	TRBD1	TRBJ1-5	TGTGCCAGCAGTCAGGGGACAGGGGTACGACAGCCCCAGCATTTT	CASSQGTGVRQPQHF
TRBV6-2/TRBV6-3	few	TRBD2	TRBJ2-3	TGTGCCAGCAGTCAACTAGCGGAACCCACAGATACGCAGTATTTT	CASSQLAEPTDTQYF
TRBV20-1	NA	NA	TRBJ1-1	TGCAGTGCTAGAGGCGCCAGGACAGAAGACACTGAAGCTTTCTTT	CSARGARTEDTEAFF
TRBV7-9	few	NA	TRBJ1-4	TGTGCCAGCAGCGGGGATGTAAATGAAAAACTGTTTTTT	CASSGDVNEKLFF
TRBV7-2	few	NA	TRBJ1-1	TGTGCCAGCAGCGCTTACGGGACGCTCGATGAAGCTTTCTTT	CASSAYGTLDEAFF
TRBV7-8	few	TRBD2	TRBJ2-1	TGTGCCAGCAGCTTAGGGCAACTAGCGGGCCACAATGAGCAGTTCTTC	CASSLGQLAGHNEQFF
TRBV28	few	TRBD1	TRBJ1-5	TGTGCCAGCAGTTTATCACAGGGGGCAAATCAGCCCCAGCATTTT	CASSLSQGANQPQHF
TRBV28	NA	TRBD1	TRBJ1-3	TGTGCCAGCAGCCCTCCTGACAGGGACTACTCTGGAAACACCATATATTTT	CASSPPDRDYSGNTIYF
TRBV12-3/TRBV12-4	NA	TRBD2	TRBJ2-3	TGTGCCAGCACCCCCTGGGGTCGACTAGCGGGGGGCTTTGGAGATACGCAGTATTTT	CASTPWGRLAGGFGDTQYF
TRBV27	few	TRBD1	TRBJ2-1	TGTGCCAGCATCAAGACAGGGTCGGGCAATGAGCAGTTCTTC	CASIKTGSGNEQFF
TRBV7-9	few	NA	TRBJ2-5	TGTGCCAGCAGCCGCAAGGAGACCCAGTACTTC	CASSRKETQYF
TRBV7-9	NA	TRBD1	TRBJ1-6	TGTGCCAGCAGCAAGACAGGGTATAATTCACCCCTCCACTTT	CASSKTGYNSPLHF
TRBV7-6	few	NA	TRBJ2-1	TGTGCCAGCAGCTCTAGACCAGGAAGCTACAATGAGCAGTTCTTC	CASSSRPGSYNEQFF
TRBV20-1	NA	NA	TRBJ2-5	TGCAGTGCTAGGGGGCGGGATAGCCGGGGGGCCTTTGAGACCCAGTACTTC	CSARGRDSRGAFETQYF
TRBV7-2	few	NA	TRBJ1-1	TGTGCCAGCAGCTTAACTTACGGGACTGAAGCTTTCTTT	CASSLTYGTEAFF
TRBV7-8	NA	TRBD1	TRBJ1-2	TGTGCCAGCAGCCCGGGACAGGATAAAAACTATGGCTACACCTTC	CASSPGQDKNYGYTF
TRBV6-2/TRBV6-3	few	NA	TRBJ2-1	TGTGCCAGCAGTGATAAATTAGGTGGCTACAATGAGCAGTTCTTC	CASSDKLGGYNEQFF
TRBV28	NA	NA	TRBJ2-3	TGTGCCAGCAGTTTAAACTCGCGGAGTAGCACAGATACGCAGTATTTT	CASSLNSRSSTDTQYF
TRBV28	NA	NA	TRBJ1-2	TGTGCCAGCAGTCGTAAAAGGGAGCACTATGGCTACACCTTC	CASSRKREHYGYTF